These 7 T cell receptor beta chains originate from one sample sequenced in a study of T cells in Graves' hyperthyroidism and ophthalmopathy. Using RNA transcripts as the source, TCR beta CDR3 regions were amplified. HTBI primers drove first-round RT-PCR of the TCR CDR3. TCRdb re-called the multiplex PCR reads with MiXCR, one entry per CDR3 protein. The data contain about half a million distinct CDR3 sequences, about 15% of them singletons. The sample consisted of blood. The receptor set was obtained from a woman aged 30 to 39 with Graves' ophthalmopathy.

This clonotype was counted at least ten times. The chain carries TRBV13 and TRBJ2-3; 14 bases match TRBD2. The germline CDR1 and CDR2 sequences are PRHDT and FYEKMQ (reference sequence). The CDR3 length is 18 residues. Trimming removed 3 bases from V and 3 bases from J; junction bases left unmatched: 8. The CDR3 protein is CASSFGTSGRGGTDTQYF. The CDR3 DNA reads TGTGCCAGCAGCTTCGGGACTAGCGGGAGAGGAGGGACAGATACGCAGTATTTT.

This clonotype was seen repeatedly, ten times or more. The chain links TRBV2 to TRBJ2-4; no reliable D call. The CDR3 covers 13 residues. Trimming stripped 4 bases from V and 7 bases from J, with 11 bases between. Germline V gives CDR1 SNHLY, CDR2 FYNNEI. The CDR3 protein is CASSARVLNIQYF. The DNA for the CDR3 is TGTGCCAGCAGTGCCCGGGTATTGAACATTCAGTACTTC.

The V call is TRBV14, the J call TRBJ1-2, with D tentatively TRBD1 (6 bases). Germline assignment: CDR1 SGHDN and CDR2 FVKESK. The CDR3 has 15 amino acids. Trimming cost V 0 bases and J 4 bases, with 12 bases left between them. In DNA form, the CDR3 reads TGTGCCAGCAGCCAAGATCGGGGACAACCCTATGGCTACACCTTC. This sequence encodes CASSQDRGQPYGYTF.

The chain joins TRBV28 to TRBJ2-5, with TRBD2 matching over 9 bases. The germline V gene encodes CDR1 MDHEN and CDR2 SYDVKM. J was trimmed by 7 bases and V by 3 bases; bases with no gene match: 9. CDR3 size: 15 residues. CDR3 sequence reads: CASSFPSGAIGTQYF. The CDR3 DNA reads TGTGCCAGCAGTTTTCCTAGCGGGGCCATTGGGACCCAGTACTTC.

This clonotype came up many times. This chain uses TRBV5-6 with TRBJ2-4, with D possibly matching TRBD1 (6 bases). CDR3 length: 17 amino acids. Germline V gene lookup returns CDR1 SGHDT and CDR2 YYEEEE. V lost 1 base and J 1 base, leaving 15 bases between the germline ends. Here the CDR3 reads CASSLTSRGRAKNIQYF. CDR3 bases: TGTGCCAGCAGCTTGACATCCAGGGGACGCGCCAAAAACATTCAGTACTTC.

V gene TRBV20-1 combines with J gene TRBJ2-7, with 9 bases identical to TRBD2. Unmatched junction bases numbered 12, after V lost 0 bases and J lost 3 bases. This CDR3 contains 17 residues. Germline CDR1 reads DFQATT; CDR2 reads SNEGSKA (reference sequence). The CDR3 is CSAREMMGLAGFYEQYF. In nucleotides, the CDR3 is TGCAGTGCTAGAGAAATGATGGGGCTAGCGGGATTCTACGAGCAGTACTTC.

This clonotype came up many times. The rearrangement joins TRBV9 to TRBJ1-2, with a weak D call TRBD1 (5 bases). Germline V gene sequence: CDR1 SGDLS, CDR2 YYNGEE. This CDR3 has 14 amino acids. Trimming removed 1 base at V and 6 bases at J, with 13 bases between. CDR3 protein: CASSVLEGFDGYTF. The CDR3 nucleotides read TGTGCCAGCAGCGTACTCGAGGGGTTTGATGGCTACACCTTC. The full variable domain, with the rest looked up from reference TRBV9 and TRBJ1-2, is DSGVTQTPKHLITATGQRVTLRCSPRSGDLSVYWYQQSLDQGLQFLIQYYNGEERAKGNILERFSAQQFPDLHSELNLSSLELGDSALYFCASSVLEGFDGYTFGSGTRLTVV.